The clone carrying this T cell receptor (beta chain) was observed a few times. At one of its ends the junction is not consistent with the germline gene, which may arise from a read error. RNA totalling roughly 0.45 to 1 ug underwent reverse transcription with random hexamers. The amplification used immunoSEQ multiplex PCR on TCR beta CDR3; it spanned 54 Vbeta and 13 Jbeta. In TCRdb, the immunoSEQ multiplex PCR reads were re-called with MiXCR into one record per CDR3 protein. Among about 300,000 distinct CDR3 sequences listed, roughly 90% were seen once. Sequencing of TCR beta drew on CD8+ and CD4+ T cells from blood. There are 14 residues in the CDR3. Germline CDR1 reads SGHAT; CDR2 reads FQNNGV. The record originates from a study of CD8 T cells in Susac syndrome.

Input material: CD8+ T cells from PBMCs. The chain uses TRBV11-2 and TRBJ2-4; unclear D gene. This clonotype was obtained from a human donor with multiple sclerosis. In DNA, the CDR3 is TGTGCCAGCAGCTTCGGTGGCGGATGGCCTACTATGGACTTC. This encodes CASSFGGGWPTMDF.